The entry that follows covers one T cell receptor (beta chain) sequence. What this receptor recognizes is not known. Nothing much larger sits one base from this clone, and base qualities are not available. TCR cDNA was made using 5'RACE template switching, a step that added a universal primer site and unique molecular identifiers. Priming of cDNA synthesis was performed from both the TCR alpha and TCR beta constant segments. Libraries were amplified in two PCR steps, with sample barcodes and sequencing adapters added in the second step. Sequencing of the libraries was done on either Illumina HiSeq 2500 (2x100 bp) or NovaSeq (2x150 bp). Concerning the study's data processing: MIGEC was used to demultiplex reads and collapse the reads into UMI consensus sequences, and MiXCR was used for V(D)J alignment. Clonotypes responding to the vaccine were identified with edgeR on replicate PBMC samples, with the criteria of FDR below 0.01 and a log2 fold change above 5 up to day 15. Bulk clonotypes were assigned CD4 or CD8 identity according to which sequenced CD4 or CD8 repertoire held them at higher abundance. TCRdb itself trimmed the public reads at Q25 with fastp, ran MiXCR and retained productive beta chains. When rows share a CDR3 protein, they turn into one entry using the most common DNA and genes. The V and J calls follow TCRdb's processing rather than the paper's. This sample is represented by about 110,000 distinct CDR3 sequences; roughly 8.9% of them were singletons. Approximately 24% of the sample belongs to the ten largest clones.

The treatment or condition label, as the study defines it: live attenuated yellow fever vaccine strain. PBMCs were isolated from peripheral blood using a standard Ficoll-Paque protocol. Dynabeads CD4 and CD8 positive selection kits were used to isolate the CD4 and CD8 T-cell fractions. TriZol was used to extract RNA from bulk PBMCs, from CD4 and CD8 fractions, and from dextramer-positive and dextramer-negative fractions. The data are from a study of T cells after yellow fever vaccination (dated by TCRdb to between 2017 and 2020). In terms of the full investigation: Libraries from fractions with low cell numbers were prepared with the SMART-Seq v4 Ultra Low Input RNA kit. Blood was drawn at multiple timepoints before and after primary and secondary immunization, with bulk PBMC replicates and cell subsets isolated. To follow T-cell clones before and after both primary and booster YFV17D yellow fever vaccination, bulk TCR alpha and beta repertoires underwent longitudinal sequencing. Two healthy male donors, one aged 18 to 30 and one aged 30 to 40 years, were included in the cohort.

The CDR3 covers 13 residues, taking in both the cysteine and the phenylalanine. Here the CDR3 DNA is all that survives: 39 bases in frame from base 1. V is pared back by 5 bases and J by 0 bases, with 8 bases lying between the germline termini. What the research found in general, with its limitations: After the booster, most of the clones that had expanded following primary vaccination were detected again (roughly 97% of CD4 and around 88% of CD8), which suggests that memory was broadly maintained. A small fraction of clonotypes showed up in both the CD4 and CD8 compartments, probably as a result of convergent recombination. Compared with the primary T-cell response, the secondary T-cell response was weaker but faster, peaking on day 5 rather than day 15. Computational filtering was needed because FACS-sorted repertoires could contain abundant contaminating clonotypes from the bulk population. Because the study included only a couple of donors, the extent to which the findings can be generalized is limited.

The receptor comes from a man aged 25 to 45 who received the YFV17D yellow fever vaccine. The sample here was CD8+ T cells sorted from PBMCs, taken 45 days after the yellow fever booster vaccination. The chain is encoded by TRBV12-3 or TRBV12-4 joined to TRBJ2-7; tentative D gene TRBD1, with 6 bases matching. The CDR3 amino acid sequence is: CASSQGHSYEQYF. The DNA reads TGTGCCAGCAGTCAGGGACACTCCTACGAGCAGTACTTC.